A single sample is the source of the 30 T cell receptor beta chains below, sequenced in a study of technical replicates of blood from a few donors. Sequencing used immunoSEQ multiplex PCR; TCRdb keeps in-frame clones, though not all of them. The sample shows tens of thousands of clones, about nine tenths of them seen only once. Source material: PBMCs. These receptors originate from a human donor in good health. Some clones in this sample may be carry-over from other donors' samples.

The J gene is TRBJ1-5, the V gene TRBV7-7, with 7 bases matching TRBD1. V lost 5 bases and J lost 7; bases outside the gene matches: 5. Germline values: CDR1 SSHAT, CDR2 FNYEAQ (reference sequence). The CDR3 is 13 amino acids. Here the CDR3 reads CASSPQGIQPQHF. The CDR3 coding sequence is TGTGCCAGCAGCCCACAGGGGATACAGCCCCAGCATTTT. The full variable domain, its missing parts supplied by reference TRBV7-7 and TRBJ1-5, is GAGVSQSPRYKVTKRGQDVTLRCDPISSHATLYWYQQALGQGPEFLTYFNYEAQPDKSGLPSDRFSAERPEGSISTLTIQRTEQRDSAMYRCASSPQGIQPQHFGDGTRLSIL.

The V gene is TRBV6-5, the J gene TRBJ1-4, with D unclear. The CDR3 has 14 residues. Trimming took off 2 bases at V and 0 bases at J, with 4 bases between the two ends. CDR1 and CDR2 (germline): MNHEY, SVGAGI. The DNA of the CDR3 is TGTGCCAGCAGTTACAGAGCAACTAATGAAAAACTGTTTTTT. It specifies CASSYRATNEKLFF.

This clone was seen more than once but under ten times. The DNA of the CDR3 is TGTGCCAGCAATATCGGTTATCCCAATTCACCCCTCCACTTT. This translates into CASNIGYPNSPLHF. V gene TRBV6-5 combines with J gene TRBJ1-6; D is ambiguous. The ends were cut back, 7 bases at V and 7 bases at J, with 14 bases in the middle. The germline V gene has CDR1 MNHEY and CDR2 SVGAGI. This CDR3 region has 14 residues.

This rearrangement joins TRBV6-1 to TRBJ2-1, with 13 bases matching TRBD2. Unmatched junction bases numbered 3, after V lost 2 bases and J lost 8 bases. CDR3 size: 15 residues. Germline CDR1 and CDR2: MNHNS and SASEGT. CDR3 nucleotide sequence: TGTGCCAGCAGTGAACGGACTAGCGGGAGAGATGAGCAGTTCTTC. Its protein product is CASSERTSGRDEQFF.

The chain employs TRBV5-1 and TRBJ1-2, with a tentative D call TRBD1 (5 bases). From germline, CDR1 is SGHRS and CDR2 YFSETQ. V lost 0 bases, J lost 8 bases, and 8 bases lay in between. The CDR3 has 12 residues. CDR3 DNA sequence: TGCGCCAGCAGCTTGGTTGGGGGGGGCTACACCTTC. This encodes CASSLVGGGYTF. Supplemented by reference TRBV5-1 and TRBJ1-2, the full variable domain reads KAGVTQTPRYLIKTRGQQVTLSCSPISGHRSVSWYQQTPGQGLQFLFEYFSETQRNKGNFPGRFSGRQFSNSRSEMNVSTLELGDSALYLCASSLVGGGYTFGSGTRLTVV.

The V call is TRBV6-5, the J call TRBJ1-1; 7 bases match TRBD1. The germline V gene has CDR1 MNHEY and CDR2 SVGAGI. The CDR3 loop spans 13 amino acids. The V and J ends lost 7 bases and 4 bases, in that order; junction bases with no gene match: 6. CDR3 sequence: CASISSGGTEAFF. In nucleotides, the CDR3 is TGTGCCAGCATTTCTTCAGGGGGCACTGAAGCTTTCTTT.

In its sample, this clone was seen once. The chain uses TRBV27 and TRBJ2-2; possible D gene TRBD2, 6 bases. This CDR3 is built from 14 residues. Germline V gene sequence: CDR1 MNHEY, CDR2 SMNVEV (reference sequence). V gave up 4 bases and J gave up 5 bases, with 11 bases separating them. CDR3 DNA: TGTGCCAGCAGTTACCCCGGGGGTACCGGGGAGCTGTTTTTT. Protein sequence: CASSYPGGTGELFF.

The chain has TRBV15 and TRBJ2-6; 8 nucleotides agree with TRBD2. This CDR3 is 17 amino acids long. In germline, CDR1 is LNHNV, CDR2 YYDKDF (reference sequence). V trimming: 0 bases; J trimming: 0 bases; junction bases outside the gene matches: 1. This chain's CDR3 is CATSRDRGGSGANVLTF. The DNA of the CDR3 is TGTGCCACCAGCAGAGATCGGGGGGGCTCTGGGGCCAACGTCCTGACTTTC.

This clone appeared a single time. The V gene is TRBV2, the J gene TRBJ1-1; D is uncertain. The CDR3 is 13 residues long. Germline CDR1 and CDR2: SNHLY and FYNNEI. Between the trimmed V and J ends, which lost 6 bases and 4 bases, there was a span of 12 bases. This CDR3 reads CASSLFPVTEAFF. The CDR3 region has the DNA TGTGCCAGCAGCCTCTTTCCGGTCACTGAAGCTTTCTTT.

The chain is built from TRBV10-2 and TRBJ1-6, with 7 bases that match TRBD1. Per the germline V gene, CDR1 is WSHSY and CDR2 is SAAADI. V lost 4 bases to trimming and J lost 4 bases; unmatched junction nucleotides: 1. The CDR3 is made up of 14 amino acids. CDR3 bases: TGCGCCAGCAGTGGGGGACAGTATAATTCACCCCTCCACTTT. Protein sequence: CASSGGQYNSPLHF.

The chain links TRBV5-5 to TRBJ1-1; TRBD1 agrees at 9 bases. The V segment lost 4 bases and the J segment 3 bases; nucleotides outside the gene matches: 4. The CDR3 loop spans 14 amino acids. Germline V CDR1 and CDR2: SGHKS, YYEKEE (reference sequence). Here the CDR3 DNA reads TGTGCCAGCAGCGGGACAGGGATCGACACTGAAGCTTTCTTT. Translated: CASSGTGIDTEAFF.

The chain carries TRBV29-1 and TRBJ1-3; D is ambiguous. V lost 0 bases and J lost 1, with 7 bases in between. The CDR3 loop spans 14 amino acids. Germline loops: CDR1 SQVTM, CDR2 ANQGSEA. The chain's CDR3 is CSVEDGMSGNTIYF. CDR3 bases: TGCAGCGTTGAAGACGGGATGTCTGGAAACACCATATATTTT.

The V gene is TRBV7-2, the J gene TRBJ1-6; TRBD1 is a possible D gene (6 bases). CDR3 length equals 14 residues. Germline-derived CDR1 and CDR2 are SGHTA and FQGNSA. Trimming took off 3 bases at V and 8 bases at J, with 11 bases between the two ends. DNA for the CDR3: TGTGCCAGCAGCTTGGGTACAGGGTATTCACCCCTCCACTTT. Translated: CASSLGTGYSPLHF.

The rearrangement uses TRBV5-1 and TRBJ2-3; D uncertain. The V gene lost 0 bases and the J gene lost 6 bases, with 5 bases spanning the gap. CDR1 and CDR2 from the germline V gene are SGHRS and YFSETQ. The CDR3 is 12 amino acids. This CDR3 is CASSLGRDTQYF. The CDR3 DNA follows: TGCGCCAGCAGCTTGGGGCGGGATACGCAGTATTTT.

The V gene is TRBV9, the J gene TRBJ2-4; 10 nucleotides match TRBD1. The CDR3 length is 18 residues. V gave up 4 bases and J gave up 0 bases; unmatched junction bases: 10. Germline V CDR1 and CDR2: SGDLS, YYNGEE. CDR3 DNA sequence: TGTGCCAGCAGCCCCACACCGGGACAGGGGAGAGCCAAAAACATTCAGTACTTC. Translating gives CASSPTPGQGRAKNIQYF.

Concerning this clone: Germline is not matched at one junction end, which may reflect a read error. The sample carries other DNA sequences with the same CDR3. The chain has TRBV6-5 and TRBJ2-7; TRBD2 agrees at 9 bases. The CDR3 sequence is 14 residues long. Germline V gene data show CDR1 as MNHEY and CDR2 as SVGAGI. CDR3 residues: CASSYSGGRNEQYF. Written as DNA, the CDR3 is TGTGCCAGCAGTTACAGCGGGGGGCGCAACGAGCAATACTTC.

V gene TRBV29-1 combines with J gene TRBJ2-2; weak D call: TRBD1 (5 bases). CDR1 and CDR2 from the germline V gene are SQVTM and ANQGSEA. The CDR3 sequence is 15 residues long. Between the trimmed V and J ends, which lost 5 bases and 2 bases, there was a span of 15 bases. Here the CDR3 DNA reads TGCAGCGTTAAAAAGACGACAGTAAACACCGGGGAGCTGTTTTTT. The encoded protein is CSVKKTTVNTGELFF.

In the case of this clone: Compared with germline, one end of the junction differs, possibly owing to a read error. This sequence joins TRBV9 and TRBJ2-1; maybe TRBD2 (6 bases). Germline lookup yields CDR1 SGDLS and CDR2 YYNGEE. CDR3 length equals 14 residues. The CDR3 nucleotides are TGTGCCGGCAGGATGAAGGACGGAGGGAATGAGCAGTTCTTC. Translating it yields CAGRMKDGGNEQFF.

This CDR3 reads CASSFGIAGANTGELFF. The CDR3 coding sequence is TGTGCCAGCAGTTTCGGGATAGCGGGGGCTAACACCGGGGAGCTGTTTTTT. The chain employs TRBV27 and TRBJ2-2; 9 bases are a match to TRBD2. V dropped 3 bases and J dropped 2; count of bases not matched to a gene: 7. This CDR3 has 17 amino acids. The germline V gene has CDR1 MNHEY and CDR2 SMNVEV (reference sequence).

The chain is built from TRBV4-2 and TRBJ2-5, with a possible D match to TRBD1 (5 bases). CDR1 LGHNA and CDR2 YNFKEQ come from the germline V gene. This CDR3 region has 14 residues. The V end was cut by 3 bases, the J end by 7 bases, with 15 bases between. The CDR3 spells CASSQEDSFGTQYF. CDR3 DNA: TGTGCCAGCAGCCAGGAAGACAGTTTTGGGACCCAGTACTTC.

This chain links TRBV5-3 with TRBJ1-4; D is unresolved. TRBV5-3 has ORF status, its function being uncertain. With 4 bases removed from V and 8 bases from J, the gap between germline ends came to 15 bases. The CDR3 is 14 residues long. The CDR3 sequence is CARSPGVRAEKLFF. DNA for the CDR3: TGTGCCAGAAGCCCCGGAGTGAGGGCAGAAAAACTGTTTTTT.

This chain uses TRBV7-2 with TRBJ2-5, with TRBD1 as a possible D gene (5 bases). Germline values: CDR1 SGHTA, CDR2 FQGNSA. V shed 5 bases and J shed 2 bases, with 15 bases lying between them. This CDR3 is built from 15 residues. For the CDR3, the DNA is TGTGCCAGCAGCAGGATAACAGGACCTCAAGAGACCCAGTACTTC. As protein: CASSRITGPQETQYF.

This chain connects TRBV7-2 to TRBJ1-3; 8 positions match TRBD1. Germline CDR1 and CDR2: SGHTA and FQGNSA. The CDR3 runs to 15 residues. J was trimmed by 0 bases and V by 3 bases; bases with no gene match: 1. CDR3 DNA: TGTGCCAGCAGCTTTACAGGGGGCTCTGGAAACACCATATATTTT. This translates into CASSFTGGSGNTIYF.

The chain combines TRBV7-2 with TRBJ2-3; TRBD2 matches at 8 bases. The junction had 8 bases not matched to a gene; V was cut back by 1 base and J by 5 bases. This CDR3 has 16 residues. In germline, CDR1 is SGHTA, CDR2 FQGNSA. The CDR3 reads CASSLGSGGRGDTQYF. The CDR3 nucleotides are TGTGCCAGCAGCTTAGGGAGCGGGGGAAGGGGAGATACGCAGTATTTT.

The table lists this clone with a few counts. The genes are TRBV20-1 and TRBJ1-1; 10 nucleotides align to TRBD1. Germline lookup yields CDR1 DFQATT and CDR2 SNEGSKA (reference sequence). CDR3 length equals 11 residues. Trimming at V came to 6 bases and at J to 7 bases, leaving 2 bases not matched to a gene. The CDR3 nucleotides are TGCAGTGCCCGGACAGGGGGTGAAGCTTTCTTT. This codes for CSARTGGEAFF.

The chain employs TRBV9 and TRBJ2-1, with D maybe TRBD2 (5 bases). Trimming took off 0 bases at V and 2 bases at J, with 9 bases between the two ends. The CDR3 is 15 amino acids. The germline V gene has CDR1 SGDLS and CDR2 YYNGEE. The CDR3 sequence is CASSVASGPYNEQFF. The CDR3 DNA is TGTGCCAGCAGCGTAGCAAGCGGCCCCTACAATGAGCAGTTCTTC.

V is TRBV27 and J is TRBJ2-4; 7 nucleotides match TRBD1. V trimming: 5 bases; J trimming: 0 bases; junction bases outside the gene matches: 7. Germline CDR1 and CDR2: MNHEY and SMNVEV (reference sequence). The CDR3 consists of 16 residues. The CDR3 coding sequence is TGTGCCAGCAGTGGGACAGACCTATTAGCCAAAAACATTCAGTACTTC. Protein product: CASSGTDLLAKNIQYF.

This clone was seen a single time. The rearrangement links TRBV4-3 to TRBJ1-3; 9 nucleotides agree with TRBD1. The CDR3 contains 18 residues. Per the germline V gene, CDR1 is LGHNA and CDR2 is YSLEER. V dropped 1 base and J dropped 7; count of bases not matched to a gene: 14. Here the CDR3 reads CASSQGSLVRDRVNTIYF. The CDR3 DNA reads as TGCGCCAGCAGCCAAGGGTCGTTAGTAAGGGACAGGGTCAACACCATATATTTT.

Only a few counts were recorded for this clone. The chain uses TRBV4-2 and TRBJ2-7; 9 bases match TRBD2. This CDR3 is built from 16 residues. The trim removed 4 bases at V and 0 bases at J, leaving 7 bases unmatched. Per the germline V gene, CDR1 is LGHNA and CDR2 is YNFKEQ. CDR3 DNA sequence: TGTGCCAGCAGCCGAGACCTAGCGGGACACTCCTACGAGCAGTACTTC. It encodes CASSRDLAGHSYEQYF.

This chain uses TRBV18 with TRBJ1-5; TRBD1 agrees at 7 bases. J gave up 2 bases and V 6 bases, and 7 bases lay outside the gene matches. The germline CDR1 and CDR2 sequences are KGHSH and LQKENI. This CDR3 spans 15 amino acids. CDR3 loop: CASSPDRVGNQPQHF. DNA of the CDR3: TGTGCCAGCTCGCCTGACAGGGTCGGCAATCAGCCCCAGCATTTT.